The subject of this entry is one T cell receptor beta chain. Antigen specificity is unknown. A multiplex PCR was run with 60 Vbeta primers and 13 Jbeta primers. Measured with immunoSEQ multiplex PCR; TCRdb has only the in-frame clones, and not every one. The data contain under 150,000 clones, roughly three quarters of them singletons. Trimming took off 0 bases at V and 6 bases at J, with 12 bases between the two ends. From germline, CDR1 is ENHRY and CDR2 SYGVKD. The CDR3 runs to 15 residues. The sample originates from a study of cytomegalovirus exposure and HLA in healthy donors. As for the study in general: Drawn from HLA-typed donors, about 82 million unique TCRs were held in an early data release.

Notes on the study in general: Earlier analysis looked at TCR beta V segments, and most were productive about 90% or about 30% of the time. Upon later analysis, HLA-associated TCR beta chains proved more clonally expanded than other, equally common chains. Across all donors, roughly uniform sequencing depth was an assumption of the presence/absence analyses.

The V call is TRBV10-3, the J call TRBJ1-5; D possibly corresponds to TRBD1 (6 bases). The receptor was derived from a woman aged 40 to 50 in good health and CMV-seronegative. Sequencing input: PBMCs. CDR3 sequence reads: CAISESGATSQPQHF. DNA of the CDR3: TGTGCCATCAGTGAGTCGGGGGCCACGAGTCAGCCCCAGCATTTT.